This TCR beta chain was documented in a study of cytomegalovirus exposure and HLA in healthy donors. Study-level information: The same platform as the approximately 670 first-cohort repertoires was used for the 100 to 150 validation repertoires, a later analysis reported. Study-level findings and limits: Most sequenced TCRs were rare (though some public TCRs occurred in many donors). Accounts indicate the classifier identified cytomegalovirus status with strong specificity and sensitivity. Subsequent analysis showed first-cohort TCR clusters tending to co-occur in more than 95 validation repertoires.

The repertoire was sequenced with immunoSEQ multiplex PCR; TCRdb's copy has only in-frame clones and lacks some. The table lists 110,000 or so clones, approximately 85% of them singletons. As to this clone: Its specificity is not known.

Sequenced: PBMCs. The clonotype was recovered from a man between 18 and 29 years old in good health and CMV-seronegative.

CDR3 residues: CASRRGQGGVGYGYTF. The CDR3 region has the DNA TGTGCCAGCAGGCGGGGACAGGGCGGAGTGGGGTATGGCTACACCTTC. The gene calls are TRBV27 and TRBJ1-2, with TRBD1 matching 9 bases. With 6 bases clipped from V and 5 bases from J, the junction kept 13 bases outside the gene matches. The germline V gene has CDR1 MNHEY and CDR2 SMNVEV (reference sequence). The CDR3 extends over 16 amino acids.